A selection of T cell receptor beta chains follows, all from one sample in a study of CD4+ T cells in melanoma. Using immunoSEQ multiplex PCR, the repertoire was profiled, and TCRdb retains in-frame clones only, with some absent. The sample has 11,000 or so clones; approximately 74% are singletons. The material sequenced was cells from a culture (not recorded whether cultured in vitro). These receptors all stem from a human donor with melanoma. CDR3s include the opening cysteine and the closing phenylalanine or tryptophan. A D gene is named only where the DNA matches it firmly. For some rows the clone size is stated as once, few or many, or as a class when expanded; others skip it.

V gene	clone size	D gene	J gene	CDR3 protein	CDR3 DNA
TRBV7-6	-	-	TRBJ2-1	CASSPTRASGVNEQFF	TGTGCCAGCAGCCCCACCAGGGCTTCGGGAGTCAATGAGCAGTTCTTC
TRBV18	-	TRBD2	TRBJ2-7	CASSTGLTSYEQYF	TGTGCCAGCTCTACGGGACTAACCTCCTACGAGCAGTACTTC
TRBV5-6	-	-	TRBJ1-1	CASSFKGHWNTEAFF	TGTGCCAGCAGCTTTAAGGGACACTGGAACACTGAAGCTTTCTTT
TRBV5-1	-	TRBD2	TRBJ2-1	CASSESSGGQSYNEQFF	TGCGCCAGCAGTGAGTCTAGCGGGGGCCAAAGTTACAATGAGCAGTTCTTC
TRBV4-1	-	TRBD1	TRBJ1-3	CASSQEGTGRRNTIYF	TGCGCCAGCAGCCAAGAGGGGACAGGAAGAAGAAACACCATATATTTT
TRBV18	-	-	TRBJ1-1	CASSPDRDTEAFF	TGTGCCAGCTCACCCGACAGAGACACTGAAGCTTTCTTT
TRBV6-1	few	-	TRBJ1-5	CASSDFSNQPQHF	TGTGCCAGCAGTGATTTTAGCAATCAGCCCCAGCATTTT
TRBV5-4	few	-	TRBJ2-7	CASSESPGDEQYF	TGTGCCAGCAGTGAGTCCCCCGGCGACGAGCAGTACTTC
TRBV5-4	-	-	TRBJ2-3	CASSLGLGEDTQYF	TGTGCCAGCAGCTTGGGACTAGGGGAAGATACGCAGTATTTT
TRBV5-1	-	TRBD1	TRBJ2-7	CASSAGQGGYEQYF	TGCGCCAGCAGCGCGGGACAGGGAGGCTACGAGCAGTACTTC
TRBV6-5	-	TRBD1	TRBJ2-7	CASSTGDTSYEQYF	TGTGCCAGCAGCACAGGGGACACATCCTACGAGCAGTACTTC
TRBV15	-	TRBD1	TRBJ1-2	CATSRVTGTGYGYTF	TGTGCCACCAGCAGAGTTACTGGGACAGGTTATGGCTACACCTTC
TRBV19	-	-	TRBJ2-7	CASSPGRYEQYF	TGTGCCAGTAGCCCGGGCCGCTACGAGCAGTACTTC
TRBV9	-	-	TRBJ2-7	CASSVRDGKTYEQYF	TGTGCCAGCAGCGTACGGGACGGAAAGACATACGAGCAGTACTTC
TRBV6-1	once	-	TRBJ2-3	CASSVLPTTDTQYF	TGTGCCAGCAGTGTTTTGCCTACCACAGATACGCAGTATTTT
TRBV19	few	-	TRBJ2-7	CASSIGPKGEQYF	TGTGCCAGTAGTATAGGACCCAAAGGAGAGCAGTACTTC
TRBV2	-	-	TRBJ2-7	CASVGALSYEQYF	TGTGCCAGCGTGGGCGCGTTGAGCTACGAGCAGTACTTC
TRBV19	once	-	TRBJ2-1	CATAPNLNEQFF	TGTGCCACCGCCCCGAACCTGAATGAGCAGTTCTTC
TRBV30	once	-	TRBJ1-5	CAWSAQNQPQHF	TGTGCCTGGAGTGCCCAAAATCAGCCCCAGCATTTT
TRBV10-1	-	-	TRBJ2-2	CASSDHDKAGELFF	TGCGCCAGCAGTGACCACGATAAGGCCGGGGAGCTGTTTTTT
TRBV5-1	-	-	TRBJ2-3	CASSFWGRDTQYF	TGCGCCAGCAGCTTTTGGGGTCGAGATACGCAGTATTTT
TRBV18	-	-	TRBJ2-1	CASSPLSTYDEQFF	TGTGCCAGCTCACCACTGAGCACATACGATGAGCAGTTCTTC
TRBV11-2	-	-	TRBJ2-7	CASSLESPAYSYEQYF	TGTGCCAGCAGCTTAGAGTCCCCAGCTTACTCCTACGAGCAGTACTTC
TRBV12-5	-	-	TRBJ1-1	CASGLEGRTEAFF	TGTGCTAGTGGTTTGGAGGGGAGGACTGAAGCTTTCTTT
TRBV2	medium-sized	TRBD1	TRBJ1-4	CASTSTGMGKLFF	TGTGCCAGCACCTCGACAGGGATGGGGAAACTGTTTTTT
TRBV6-6	-	-	TRBJ2-7	CASSFRRRAYEQYF	TGTGCCAGCAGTTTCAGGCGGAGGGCCTACGAGCAGTACTTC
TRBV5-1	-	-	TRBJ2-7	CASSLRGPQGEQYF	TGCGCCAGCAGCTTGAGAGGACCCCAAGGCGAGCAGTACTTC
TRBV5-1	-	-	TRBJ2-3	CASSLERTGTDTQYF	TGCGCCAGCAGCTTGGAGCGGACCGGCACAGATACGCAGTATTTT
TRBV5-6	once	-	TRBJ2-2	CASSLFSGIGTGELFF	TGTGCCAGCAGCTTGTTCTCGGGGATCGGCACCGGGGAGCTGTTTTTT
TRBV12-5	-	-	TRBJ1-2	CASGLVLTGNIANYGYTF	TGTGCTAGTGGTTTGGTACTGACAGGCAATATAGCTAACTATGGCTACACCTTC
TRBV6-5	-	-	TRBJ2-5	CASSVPQGSTQYF	TGTGCCAGCAGTGTACCCCAGGGCTCCACCCAGTACTTC
TRBV5-1	-	-	TRBJ1-4	CASSVTGGEKLFF	TGCGCCAGCAGCGTGACAGGCGGGGAAAAACTGTTTTTT
TRBV5-1	-	-	TRBJ2-5	CASSLQGLETQYF	TGCGCCAGCAGCTTACAGGGCTTGGAGACCCAGTACTTC
TRBV6-6	-	-	TRBJ1-5	CASSYSRDSNQPQHF	TGTGCCAGCAGTTACTCGAGGGACAGCAATCAGCCCCAGCATTTT
TRBV2	-	-	TRBJ1-5	CASSEELGPDQPQHF	TGTGCCAGCAGTGAAGAGTTGGGGCCCGATCAGCCCCAGCATTTT
TRBV5-4	few	-	TRBJ1-2	CASNVGGSYGYTF	TGTGCCAGCAACGTGGGGGGGAGCTATGGCTACACCTTC
TRBV14	-	-	TRBJ1-6	CASSQRGTPLHF	TGTGCCAGCAGCCAGCGGGGGACACCCCTCCACTTT
TRBV5-1	few	-	TRBJ1-2	CASSLDATGYTF	TGCGCCAGCAGCCTCGACGCTACTGGCTACACCTTC
TRBV4-1	-	-	TRBJ1-4	CASSQTPAGANEKLFF	TGCGCCAGCAGCCAGACACCGGCAGGGGCTAATGAAAAACTGTTTTTT
TRBV9	once	-	TRBJ1-1	CASSVGTHNAEAFF	TGTGCCAGCAGCGTAGGCACCCACAACGCTGAAGCTTTCTTT
TRBV7-6	-	TRBD2	TRBJ2-1	CASSLAGLAGNNEQFF	TGTGCCAGCAGCTTAGCCGGACTAGCGGGGAACAATGAGCAGTTCTTC